Listed below are T cell receptor beta chains from one sample, sequenced in a study of blood T cell repertoires in COVID-19. Repertoires were generated with immunoSEQ multiplex PCR, while TCRdb's copy carries only in-frame clones and drops some. Among roughly 140,000 clones, around 84% were seen once, and the ten largest hold about 5.6%. Sequences were obtained from peripheral blood. The receptors shown here come from a human donor in a cohort sampled during active COVID-19. CDR3s include the opening cysteine and the closing phenylalanine or tryptophan. Fields, in order: V gene, J gene, CDR3 length, clone size, D gene, CDR3 DNA, CDR3 protein. D genes are given only for firm matches. Part of the rows lack a size; the others show once, few, many or a class for expanded clones.

V gene: TRBV6-5; J gene: TRBJ2-5; CDR3 length: 11; clone size: -; D gene: -; CDR3 DNA: TGTGCCAGCAGTTACCTAGAGACCCAGTACTTC; CDR3 protein: CASSYLETQYF
V gene: TRBV4-1; J gene: TRBJ1-2; CDR3 length: 16; clone size: -; D gene: -; CDR3 DNA: TGCGCCAGCAGCCAATTACAGGGTAGCCCCAACTATGGCTACACCTTC; CDR3 protein: CASSQLQGSPNYGYTF
V gene: TRBV28; J gene: TRBJ2-3; CDR3 length: 11; clone size: -; D gene: -; CDR3 DNA: TGTGCCAGCAGTTTTCAGGCCGTATTGGCTTTT; CDR3 protein: CASSFQAVLAF
V gene: TRBV6-1; J gene: TRBJ2-1; CDR3 length: 16; clone size: few; D gene: TRBD2; CDR3 DNA: TGTGCCAGCAGTGAAGCGCCCGGGGGGGGTTCCCATGAGCAGTTCTTC; CDR3 protein: CASSEAPGGGSHEQFF
V gene: TRBV30; J gene: TRBJ2-3; CDR3 length: 12; clone size: -; D gene: -; CDR3 DNA: TGTGCCTGGAGCCTAACAGGGGATACGCAGTATTTT; CDR3 protein: CAWSLTGDTQYF
V gene: TRBV18; J gene: TRBJ2-5; CDR3 length: 15; clone size: once; D gene: -; CDR3 DNA: TGTGCCAGCTCACCGACCCGGGGGGCCCCAGAGACCCAGTACTTC; CDR3 protein: CASSPTRGAPETQYF
V gene: TRBV15; J gene: TRBJ2-1; CDR3 length: 15; clone size: -; D gene: TRBD2; CDR3 DNA: TGTGCCACCAGCAGTTACGGGAGGGCCAGGAATGAGCAGTTCTTC; CDR3 protein: CATSSYGRARNEQFF
V gene: TRBV10-1; J gene: TRBJ2-1; CDR3 length: 16; clone size: -; D gene: -; CDR3 DNA: TGCGCCAGCAGTCTCTTCCCGACAGGATCGTACAATGAGCAGTTCTTC; CDR3 protein: CASSLFPTGSYNEQFF
V gene: TRBV2; J gene: TRBJ2-7; CDR3 length: 14; clone size: few; D gene: -; CDR3 DNA: TGTGCCAGCAGTTTCCACTCGAGCTCCTACGAGCAGTACTTC; CDR3 protein: CASSFHSSSYEQYF
V gene: TRBV6-5; J gene: TRBJ1-4; CDR3 length: 14; clone size: -; D gene: TRBD1; CDR3 DNA: TGTGCCAGCAGTCGACAGGGCCAAAATGAAAAACTGTTTTTT; CDR3 protein: CASSRQGQNEKLFF
V gene: TRBV7-9; J gene: TRBJ1-2; CDR3 length: 17; clone size: -; D gene: -; CDR3 DNA: TGTGCCAGCAACCTAGGGGGTTGGGACACGACCGACTATGGCTACACCTTC; CDR3 protein: CASNLGGWDTTDYGYTF
V gene: TRBV4-1; J gene: TRBJ2-4; CDR3 length: 17; clone size: -; D gene: -; CDR3 DNA: TGCGCCAGCAGCCAAGATAACAGCGGCCGGGAACAAAACATTCAGTACTTC; CDR3 protein: CASSQDNSGREQNIQYF
V gene: TRBV7-3; J gene: TRBJ2-6; CDR3 length: 17; clone size: -; D gene: TRBD1; CDR3 DNA: TGTGCCAGCAGCGAAGGACAGGGCTGGCCTGGGGCCAACGTCCTGACTTTC; CDR3 protein: CASSEGQGWPGANVLTF
V gene: TRBV10-2; J gene: TRBJ2-1; CDR3 length: 13; clone size: -; D gene: TRBD2; CDR3 DNA: TGCGCCAGCATCTTAGCGGGGGGGAATGAGCAGTTCTTC; CDR3 protein: CASILAGGNEQFF
V gene: TRBV10-3; J gene: TRBJ1-6; CDR3 length: 13; clone size: -; D gene: -; CDR3 DNA: TGTGCCATCAGTGGACAGGTTAATTCACCCCTCCACTTT; CDR3 protein: CAISGQVNSPLHF
V gene: TRBV19; J gene: TRBJ1-1; CDR3 length: 15; clone size: -; D gene: TRBD1; CDR3 DNA: TGTGCCAGTAGTATCGGACAGGGAAGGAACACTGAAGCTTTCTTT; CDR3 protein: CASSIGQGRNTEAFF
V gene: TRBV27; J gene: TRBJ1-1; CDR3 length: 12; clone size: -; D gene: -; CDR3 DNA: TGTGCCAGCAGTCCCGGGAGCGCTGAAGCTTTCTTT; CDR3 protein: CASSPGSAEAFF
V gene: TRBV6-5; J gene: TRBJ1-2; CDR3 length: 16; clone size: -; D gene: -; CDR3 DNA: TGTGCCAGCAGTTCGTTGGTGGCAGGAAGCCACTATGGCTACACCTTC; CDR3 protein: CASSSLVAGSHYGYTF
V gene: TRBV10-1; J gene: TRBJ1-1; CDR3 length: 13; clone size: once; D gene: TRBD1; CDR3 DNA: TGCGCCAGCAGTCGGACAGGGGCCTTTGAAGCTTTCTTT; CDR3 protein: CASSRTGAFEAFF
V gene: TRBV3-1/TRBV3-2; J gene: TRBJ1-3; CDR3 length: 15; clone size: -; D gene: -; CDR3 DNA: TGTGCCAGCAGCTTCCGGCCTAGCTCTGGAAACACCATATATTTT; CDR3 protein: CASSFRPSSGNTIYF
V gene: TRBV27; J gene: TRBJ1-6; CDR3 length: 15; clone size: -; D gene: TRBD1; CDR3 DNA: TGTGCCAGCAGCCACGACAGGGGCTATAATTCACCCCTCCACTTT; CDR3 protein: CASSHDRGYNSPLHF
V gene: TRBV24-1; J gene: TRBJ2-7; CDR3 length: 17; clone size: -; D gene: -; CDR3 DNA: TGTGCCACCAGTGAGCCCGAGGACAGCCGGAACCCGGGCGAGCAGTACTTC; CDR3 protein: CATSEPEDSRNPGEQYF
V gene: TRBV10-1; J gene: TRBJ2-3; CDR3 length: 18; clone size: -; D gene: TRBD2; CDR3 DNA: TGCGCCAGCAGTGCGACCATCGTAAGCGGGAGTAGGACAGATACGCAGTATTTT; CDR3 protein: CASSATIVSGSRTDTQYF
V gene: TRBV10-3; J gene: TRBJ1-5; CDR3 length: 20; clone size: -; D gene: TRBD1; CDR3 DNA: TGTGCCATCAGTGAGGTTTTACCGGGGACAGGGGGCGATAGCAATCAGCCCCAGCATTTT; CDR3 protein: CAISEVLPGTGGDSNQPQHF
V gene: TRBV21-1; J gene: TRBJ1-6; CDR3 length: 16; clone size: -; D gene: -; CDR3 DNA: TGTGCCAGCAGGTCGAGGTTGGAACAGGGGGGATCACCCCTCCACTTT; CDR3 protein: CASRSRLEQGGSPLHF
V gene: TRBV28; J gene: TRBJ1-6; CDR3 length: 15; clone size: -; D gene: -; CDR3 DNA: TGTGCCAGCAGTTCCCAGAAGGGGTATAATTCACCCCTCCACTTT; CDR3 protein: CASSSQKGYNSPLHF
V gene: TRBV14; J gene: TRBJ1-2; CDR3 length: 15; clone size: -; D gene: TRBD1; CDR3 DNA: TGTGCCAGCAGCCAAGGCCCGGGACAGATCTATGGCTACACCTTC; CDR3 protein: CASSQGPGQIYGYTF
V gene: TRBV15; J gene: TRBJ2-7; CDR3 length: 16; clone size: -; D gene: TRBD1; CDR3 DNA: TGTGCCACCAGCAGAGCTTGGACAGGGGGCTCCTACGAGCAGTACTTC; CDR3 protein: CATSRAWTGGSYEQYF
V gene: TRBV28; J gene: TRBJ1-1; CDR3 length: 14; clone size: -; D gene: TRBD1; CDR3 DNA: TGTGCCAGCAGTTTAGGGGACAGGGACACTGAAGCTTTCTTT; CDR3 protein: CASSLGDRDTEAFF
V gene: TRBV18; J gene: TRBJ2-2; CDR3 length: 17; clone size: -; D gene: TRBD1; CDR3 DNA: TGTGCCAGCTCACTCCTTCAGACAGGGGTTAACACCGGGGAGCTGTTTTTT; CDR3 protein: CASSLLQTGVNTGELFF